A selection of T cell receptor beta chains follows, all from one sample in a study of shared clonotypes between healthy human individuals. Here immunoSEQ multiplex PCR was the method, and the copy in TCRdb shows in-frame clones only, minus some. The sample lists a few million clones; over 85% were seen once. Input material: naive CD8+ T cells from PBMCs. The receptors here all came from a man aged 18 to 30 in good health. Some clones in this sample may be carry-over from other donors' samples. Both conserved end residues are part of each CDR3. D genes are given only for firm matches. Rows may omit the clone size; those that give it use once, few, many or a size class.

TGTGCCAGCTCTTCTGGGACTAGCGGATACGAGCAGTACTTC | CASSSGTSGYEQYF | TRBV28 | TRBD2 | TRBJ2-7 | .
TGTGCCAGCAGCCAATGGACGTACGACGAGCAGTACTTC | CASSQWTYDEQYF | TRBV27 | . | TRBJ2-7 | .
TGCGCCAGCACCCAGAAAGACGGGACACAGAACTATGGCTACACCTTC | CASTQKDGTQNYGYTF | TRBV5-1 | . | TRBJ1-2 | .
TGTGCCAGCCATCCAGAGACAGGGGCCTATGGCTACACCTTC | CASHPETGAYGYTF | TRBV28 | TRBD1 | TRBJ1-2 | .
TGTGCCACCGCACCGGCGAGGTTTTTAAATGAGCAGTTCTTC | CATAPARFLNEQFF | TRBV28 | . | TRBJ2-1 | .
TGTGCCAGCAGTTCCCGAGGGGCGTTCCCCTACAATGAGCAGTTCTTC | CASSSRGAFPYNEQFF | TRBV2 | . | TRBJ2-1 | .
TGTGCCAGTAGTAGGGGGGCGATGAACTATGGCTACACCTTC | CASSRGAMNYGYTF | TRBV19 | . | TRBJ1-2 | .
TGCAGCGTTGTGGTGGGGGGCTCCTACGAGCAGTACTTC | CSVVVGGSYEQYF | TRBV29-1 | . | TRBJ2-7 | .
TGTGCCAGCAGCGGAAGACAGGGAGGCTTCGACGAGCAGTACTTC | CASSGRQGGFDEQYF | TRBV9 | . | TRBJ2-7 | .
TGTGCCAGCAGCTCACAGGGTCATCAGCCCCAGCATTTT | CASSSQGHQPQHF | TRBV5-6 | . | TRBJ1-5 | .
TGTGCCAGCAGTGTCGGCCCAGGCCCGAACACTGAAGCTTTCTTT | CASSVGPGPNTEAFF | TRBV6-4 | . | TRBJ1-1 | few
TGTGCCAGCAGTTTATTGGCAGGGAAACACTACGAGCAGTACTTC | CASSLLAGKHYEQYF | TRBV28 | . | TRBJ2-7 | .
TGCGCCAGCAGCTTCATGGGGAGTTCTGATGAAGCTTTCTTT | CASSFMGSSDEAFF | TRBV5-1 | . | TRBJ1-1 | .
TGTGCCAGCAGTTCGCCCGAAACAGGGGAAGAGACCCAGTACTTC | CASSSPETGEETQYF | TRBV28 | TRBD1 | TRBJ2-5 | .
TGTGCCAGTAGTATTGGCTCCCGACGATACAATGAGCAGTTCTTC | CASSIGSRRYNEQFF | TRBV19 | . | TRBJ2-1 | .
TGTGCCAGCAGCCCGGGACTAGCGGGAGATGAATGGAATGAGCAGTTCTTC | CASSPGLAGDEWNEQFF | TRBV7-2 | TRBD2 | TRBJ2-1 | .
TGTGCCAGCAGTTACGGGCAGAACACTGAAGCTTTCTTT | CASSYGQNTEAFF | TRBV6-5 | . | TRBJ1-1 | .
TGTGCCAGCAGTCCCCCTGGGGGCGCAGATACGCAGTATTTT | CASSPPGGADTQYF | TRBV28 | . | TRBJ2-3 | once
TGTGCCAGCAGTCCCGGTAGCGGGGGATTGGCCTACGAGCAGTACTTC | CASSPGSGGLAYEQYF | TRBV28 | TRBD2 | TRBJ2-7 | .
TGCAGCGTCGAAGGATATGCGGGGCTGGCATACAATGAGCAGTTCTTC | CSVEGYAGLAYNEQFF | TRBV29-1 | . | TRBJ2-1 | .
TGTGCCAGCAGTCTGGGACAGTACAATCAGCCCCAGCATTTT | CASSLGQYNQPQHF | TRBV28 | TRBD1 | TRBJ1-5 | few
TGTGCCAGCAGCCCAGACGGACAACCTAGCAATCAGCCCCAGCATTTT | CASSPDGQPSNQPQHF | TRBV6-6 | . | TRBJ1-5 | .
TGTGCCAGCAGCCTCTACTACGAGCAGTACTTC | CASSLYYEQYF | TRBV7-2 | . | TRBJ2-7 | .
TGTGCCAGCAGTCGTTACCGTCGCGGGTTCGACGAGCAGTACTTC | CASSRYRRGFDEQYF | TRBV28 | . | TRBJ2-7 | .
TGCGCCAGCAGCCAAGATATCCCCAATACGGCTTTCTTT | CASSQDIPNTAFF | TRBV4-1 | . | TRBJ1-1 | few
TGTGCCAGCAGCTTAAATTGGGGGATTCTCACTGAAGCTTTCTTT | CASSLNWGILTEAFF | TRBV7-2 | . | TRBJ1-1 | .
TGTGCCAGCAGTGCACTTATGGGCGCGGGCACTGAAGCTTTCTTT | CASSALMGAGTEAFF | TRBV27 | . | TRBJ1-1 | .
TGCGCCAGCAGGCGCAGACTTAATATGGGCGAGCAGTACTTC | CASRRRLNMGEQYF | TRBV4-1 | . | TRBJ2-7 | .
TGTGCCAGTAGTATAGAAGCTAGCGGGAGTGAGCAGTTCTTC | CASSIEASGSEQFF | TRBV19 | TRBD2 | TRBJ2-1 | .
TGTGCCAGCAGCCTTGGACCCGGGACAGGGTTCGACGAGCAGTACTTC | CASSLGPGTGFDEQYF | TRBV11-2 | TRBD1 | TRBJ2-7 | .
TGTGCCAGCAGTCCAAGACAGGGAATTATGAACACTGAAGCTTTCTTT | CASSPRQGIMNTEAFF | TRBV27 | TRBD1 | TRBJ1-1 | .
TGCGCCAGCAGCCAAGATCTTCGTGACACCATATATTTT | CASSQDLRDTIYF | TRBV4-1 | . | TRBJ1-3 | .
TGCAGCGTTGAAGAAGGGGCGGGTAGCGGGAGGCGCGATGAGCAGTTCTTC | CSVEEGAGSGRRDEQFF | TRBV29-1 | TRBD2 | TRBJ2-1 | .
TGTGCCAGTGGGAACCTGGATAATTCACCCCTCCACTTT | CASGNLDNSPLHF | TRBV5-6 | . | TRBJ1-6 | .
TGTGCCAGCGCCACCGGGACAGAATACAATCAGCCCCAGCATTTT | CASATGTEYNQPQHF | TRBV2 | TRBD1 | TRBJ1-5 | .
TGTGCCAGCAGTCTAGACAGGGGGCTGAAAGAGACCCAGTACTTC | CASSLDRGLKETQYF | TRBV28 | TRBD1 | TRBJ2-5 | .
TGTGCCAGCAGTGGAACTAGGGGTACTGAAGCTTTCTTT | CASSGTRGTEAFF | TRBV9 | . | TRBJ1-1 | few
TGTGCCAGCAGCTTGGAAAGTTACACTGAAGCTTTCTTT | CASSLESYTEAFF | TRBV5-6 | . | TRBJ1-1 | .
TGTGCCAGCAGTACCGACACCTATCAGCCCCAGCATTTT | CASSTDTYQPQHF | TRBV6-1 | . | TRBJ1-5 | .
TGTGCCAGCAGCCCAGCCCTACGGGGGGACACTGAAGCTTTCTTT | CASSPALRGDTEAFF | TRBV7-6 | . | TRBJ1-1 | .
TGTGCCAGCAGTTTTGGGAGGGGGCAGACTGGCTACACCTTC | CASSFGRGQTGYTF | TRBV27 | TRBD1 | TRBJ1-2 | .
TGTGCCAGCAGCGTAGCGGGAGTGGGCATCTCGAACACCGGGGAGCTGTTTTTT | CASSVAGVGISNTGELFF | TRBV9 | . | TRBJ2-2 | .
TGTGCCAGCAGCCGTCTAGACAGGGACCATGGCTTTGCCGAAGCTTTCTTT | CASSRLDRDHGFAEAFF | TRBV25-1 | TRBD1 | TRBJ1-1 | .
TGTGCCAGCAGCCCCACATACCCCTTAGCGGGAGAGGAGGGGGGCAATGAGCAGTTCTTC | CASSPTYPLAGEEGGNEQFF | TRBV4-2 | TRBD2 | TRBJ2-1 | .
TGTGCCAGCAGTTTCCTTAGCGGCTATGGCTACACCTTC | CASSFLSGYGYTF | TRBV6-6 | . | TRBJ1-2 | .
TGCGCCAGCAGCCATACCCGGACAGGGGGGAGGGACTATGGCTACACCTTC | CASSHTRTGGRDYGYTF | TRBV4-1 | TRBD1 | TRBJ1-2 | .
TGCAGCGTTGAAAAGGAATACTATGGCTACACCTTC | CSVEKEYYGYTF | TRBV29-1 | . | TRBJ1-2 | .
TGTGCCAGCAGCCCGATGGGGAGGGGGCTCTACGAGCAGTACTTC | CASSPMGRGLYEQYF | TRBV28 | . | TRBJ2-7 | .
TGTGCCAGCAGCTTAGGGACAGGGGTTAACTATGGCTACACCTTC | CASSLGTGVNYGYTF | TRBV7-9 | TRBD1 | TRBJ1-2 | few
TGTGCCAGCAGCGCCGGGAGATCGAACACCGGGGAGCTGTTTTTT | CASSAGRSNTGELFF | TRBV9 | . | TRBJ2-2 | once
TGTGCCAGCAGTTCGCTCCCCGGGGGACAGGGATATCAGCCCCAGCATTTT | CASSSLPGGQGYQPQHF | TRBV27 | TRBD1 | TRBJ1-5 | .
TGTGCCAGCAGTCTGGACTCCTACGAGCAGTACTTC | CASSLDSYEQYF | TRBV28 | . | TRBJ2-7 | .
TGTGCCAGCAGTCCGTCTAGCGATTTCTACGAGCAGTACTTC | CASSPSSDFYEQYF | TRBV14 | . | TRBJ2-7 | .
TGTGCCAGCAGCTCATCCTACACTAGGGATACGCAGTATTTT | CASSSSYTRDTQYF | TRBV13 | . | TRBJ2-3 | once
TGTGCCAGCAGCCCCCGTGACGAGCAGTACTTC | CASSPRDEQYF | TRBV7-8 | . | TRBJ2-7 | .
TGCGCCAGCAGCATGGCACCAACTAATGAAAAACTGTTTTTT | CASSMAPTNEKLFF | TRBV5-1 | . | TRBJ1-4 | .
TGCAGTGATGGGACAGGCTTAGCTTTCTTT | CSDGTGLAFF | TRBV20-1 | TRBD1 | TRBJ1-1 | .